The T cell receptor (beta chain) described here comes from a study of blood T cell dynamics during melanoma immunotherapy. The CDR3 extends over 17 amino acids. The germline V gene has CDR1 MRHNA and CDR2 SNTAGT. V gave up 0 bases and J gave up 0 bases, with 11 bases separating them. Sample time point: week 3, after first cycle of checkpoint inhibitor. One draw preceded checkpoint blockade; another followed its first cycle at week 3. DNA loading was fixed at approximately 350 ng for all bulk PBMC samples. Profiled with immunoSEQ multiplex PCR; TCRdb holds only in-frame clones, not every one. The table includes 5,900 or so clones, approximately 80% detected once.

The sequenced sample was blood, obtained from a patient treated with checkpoint blockade. J is TRBJ2-2 and V is TRBV6-4; either TRBD1 or TRBD2 may supply D (6 bases each). The source is a human donor with melanoma. Some clones in this sample may be carry-over from other donors' samples. The CDR3 region has the DNA TGTGCCAGCAGTGACTCGATGGGGGGCGCGAACACCGGGGAGCTGTTTTTT. Protein: CASSDSMGGANTGELFF.